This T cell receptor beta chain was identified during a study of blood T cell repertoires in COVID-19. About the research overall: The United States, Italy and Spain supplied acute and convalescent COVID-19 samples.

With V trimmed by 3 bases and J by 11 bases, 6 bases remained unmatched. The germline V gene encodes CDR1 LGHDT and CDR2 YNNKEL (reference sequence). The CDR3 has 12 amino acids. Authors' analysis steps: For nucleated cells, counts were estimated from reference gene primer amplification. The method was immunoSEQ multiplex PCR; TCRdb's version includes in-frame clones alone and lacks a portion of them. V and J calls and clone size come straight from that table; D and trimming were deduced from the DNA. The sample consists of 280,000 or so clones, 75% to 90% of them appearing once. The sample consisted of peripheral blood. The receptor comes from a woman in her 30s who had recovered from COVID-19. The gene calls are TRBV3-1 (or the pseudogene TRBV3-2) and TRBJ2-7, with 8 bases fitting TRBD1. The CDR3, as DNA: TGTGCCAGCAGCCAGGGACAGGCCAAAGAGTACTTC. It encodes CASSQGQAKEYF.